This TCR beta chain was captured by sequencing in a study of response to subunit inactivated influenza vaccine. This CDR3 region has 12 residues. The germline gives CDR1 DFQATT, CDR2 SNEGSKA (reference sequence). The V end lost 4 bases, the J end lost 1 base, and 6 bases lay between the germline ends. TCRdb processed the RT-PCR reads anew with MiXCR; each CDR3 protein has one entry. The table shows about 530,000 distinct CDR3 sequences, with around 11% occurring only once. This clonotype was picked up a small number of times. V is TRBV20-1 and J is TRBJ2-3, with D unresolved. The sequence came from a man between 50 and 59 years old who received an inactivated influenza vaccine. Specimen: PBMCs from blood, collected on the day of vaccination. CDR3 loop: CSAIVGTDTQYF. The CDR3 DNA reads as TGCAGTGCTATCGTAGGCACAGATACGCAGTATTTT.